This is a list of T cell receptor beta chains from one sample in a study of T cell clones after liver transplantation. Repertoires were generated with immunoSEQ multiplex PCR, while TCRdb's copy carries only in-frame clones and drops some. The repertoire has around 71,000 clones, roughly 80% of them found once; the top ten carry roughly 0.87%. The sequences come from CD4+ T cells from blood, collected 12 months after liver transplant. The source is a human patient who received a liver transplant. Some T cells may possibly be graft donor cells. The CDR3 runs from the conserved cysteine through the conserved F or W. Each record gives: D gene, clone size, J gene, V gene, CDR3 protein, CDR3 DNA. A D gene is named only where the DNA matches it firmly. The size field is filled for only some rows; it gives once, few, many or a size class.

d_gene: TRBD1
abundance: few
j_gene: TRBJ1-4
v_gene: TRBV7-2
CDR3aa: CASSFTRGTTNEKLFF
CDR3nt: TGTGCCAGCAGCTTTACCAGGGGGACGACTAATGAAAAACTGTTTTTT

d_gene: TRBD1
abundance: NA
j_gene: TRBJ1-1
v_gene: TRBV10-3
CDR3aa: CAISVRQGDSRSTEAFF
CDR3nt: TGTGCCATCAGTGTAAGGCAGGGGGATTCCAGGAGCACTGAAGCTTTCTTT

d_gene: TRBD2
abundance: NA
j_gene: TRBJ2-5
v_gene: TRBV7-2
CDR3aa: CASTLAGGPQETQYF
CDR3nt: TGTGCCAGCACCCTAGCGGGAGGACCCCAAGAGACCCAGTACTTC

d_gene: NA
abundance: NA
j_gene: TRBJ2-7
v_gene: TRBV5-1
CDR3aa: CASSLDAGSYEQYF
CDR3nt: TGCGCCAGCAGCTTGGATGCCGGCTCCTACGAGCAGTACTTC

d_gene: TRBD1
abundance: NA
j_gene: TRBJ1-3
v_gene: TRBV10-3
CDR3aa: CAIRPGQGAVFSGNTIYF
CDR3nt: TGTGCCATCAGGCCGGGGCAGGGGGCCGTTTTTTCTGGAAACACCATATATTTT

d_gene: NA
abundance: NA
j_gene: TRBJ2-1
v_gene: TRBV4-3
CDR3aa: CASSQDSQLDNEQFF
CDR3nt: TGCGCCAGCAGCCAAGATTCTCAGCTCGACAATGAGCAGTTCTTC

d_gene: TRBD1
abundance: NA
j_gene: TRBJ1-2
v_gene: TRBV19
CDR3aa: CASKETGADGYTF
CDR3nt: TGTGCCAGTAAAGAGACAGGGGCGGATGGCTACACCTTC

d_gene: TRBD1
abundance: NA
j_gene: TRBJ2-1
v_gene: TRBV5-4
CDR3aa: CASSLVGGTNEQFF
CDR3nt: TGTGCCAGCAGCTTGGTAGGGGGCACGAATGAGCAGTTCTTC

d_gene: NA
abundance: NA
j_gene: TRBJ1-2
v_gene: TRBV7-8
CDR3aa: CASSLASEGGYGYTF
CDR3nt: TGTGCCAGCAGCTTAGCGAGTGAAGGGGGCTATGGCTACACCTTC

d_gene: NA
abundance: NA
j_gene: TRBJ1-3
v_gene: TRBV7-8
CDR3aa: CASSRERLRSGNTIYF
CDR3nt: TGTGCCAGCAGCCGGGAAAGGCTCAGATCTGGAAACACCATATATTTT

d_gene: NA
abundance: NA
j_gene: TRBJ2-1
v_gene: TRBV9
CDR3aa: CASSASGQGGYNEQFF
CDR3nt: TGTGCCAGCAGCGCCAGCGGGCAGGGGGGGTACAATGAGCAGTTCTTC

d_gene: NA
abundance: NA
j_gene: TRBJ2-2
v_gene: TRBV11-2
CDR3aa: CASSATNTGELFF
CDR3nt: TGTGCCAGCAGCGCGACGAACACCGGGGAGCTGTTTTTT

d_gene: NA
abundance: NA
j_gene: TRBJ1-5
v_gene: TRBV6-1
CDR3aa: CASSERRGLSNQPQHF
CDR3nt: TGTGCCAGCAGTGAACGGAGAGGCCTTAGCAATCAGCCCCAGCATTTT

d_gene: NA
abundance: NA
j_gene: TRBJ2-5
v_gene: TRBV2
CDR3aa: CASSVRAGETQYF
CDR3nt: TGTGCCAGCAGTGTAAGAGCGGGCGAGACCCAGTACTTC

d_gene: TRBD1
abundance: NA
j_gene: TRBJ1-2
v_gene: TRBV2
CDR3aa: CASSRDRGANYGYTF
CDR3nt: TGTGCCAGCAGTAGGGACAGGGGAGCTAACTATGGCTACACCTTC

d_gene: NA
abundance: NA
j_gene: TRBJ2-7
v_gene: TRBV15
CDR3aa: CATSRAGHEQYF
CDR3nt: TGTGCCACCAGCAGAGCGGGGCACGAGCAGTACTTC

d_gene: TRBD1
abundance: NA
j_gene: TRBJ1-5
v_gene: TRBV19
CDR3aa: CASTQGQGTYSNQPQHF
CDR3nt: TGTGCCAGTACCCAGGGACAGGGGACGTATAGCAATCAGCCCCAGCATTTT

d_gene: NA
abundance: NA
j_gene: TRBJ1-5
v_gene: TRBV23-1
CDR3aa: CASSAGRPWVNQPQHF
CDR3nt: TGCGCCAGCAGTGCTGGACGGCCTTGGGTCAATCAGCCCCAGCATTTT

d_gene: NA
abundance: NA
j_gene: TRBJ2-1
v_gene: TRBV2
CDR3aa: CATTRDLGREQFF
CDR3nt: TGTGCCACCACCCGGGACTTGGGCCGTGAGCAGTTCTTC

d_gene: TRBD2
abundance: NA
j_gene: TRBJ2-2
v_gene: TRBV18
CDR3aa: CASPGTSGTGELFF
CDR3nt: TGTGCCAGCCCCGGGACTAGCGGCACCGGGGAGCTGTTTTTT

d_gene: TRBD1
abundance: NA
j_gene: TRBJ2-1
v_gene: TRBV5-1
CDR3aa: CASSVTGAINEQFF
CDR3nt: TGCGCCAGCAGCGTGACAGGGGCCATCAATGAGCAGTTCTTC

d_gene: NA
abundance: once
j_gene: TRBJ2-1
v_gene: TRBV12-5
CDR3aa: CASGPGSGLYNEQFF
CDR3nt: TGTGCTAGTGGCCCGGGATCGGGGCTTTACAATGAGCAGTTCTTC